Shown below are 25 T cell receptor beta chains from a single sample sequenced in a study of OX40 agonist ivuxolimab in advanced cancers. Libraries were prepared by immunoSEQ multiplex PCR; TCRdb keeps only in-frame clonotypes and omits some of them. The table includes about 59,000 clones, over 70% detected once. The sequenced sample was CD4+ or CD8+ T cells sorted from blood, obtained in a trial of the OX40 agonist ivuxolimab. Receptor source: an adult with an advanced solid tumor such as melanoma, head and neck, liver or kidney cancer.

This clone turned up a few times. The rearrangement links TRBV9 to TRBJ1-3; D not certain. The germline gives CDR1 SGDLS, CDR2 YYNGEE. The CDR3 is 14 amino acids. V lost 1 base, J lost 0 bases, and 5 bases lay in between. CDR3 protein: CASSVTSSGNTIYF. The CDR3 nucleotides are TGTGCCAGCAGCGTAACAAGCTCTGGAAACACCATATATTTT.

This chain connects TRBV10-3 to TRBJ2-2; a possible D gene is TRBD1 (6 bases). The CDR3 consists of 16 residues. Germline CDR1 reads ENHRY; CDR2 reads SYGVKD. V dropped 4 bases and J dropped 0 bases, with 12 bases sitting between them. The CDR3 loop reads CAISGTVNANTGELFF. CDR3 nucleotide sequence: TGTGCCATCAGTGGGACAGTTAATGCGAACACCGGGGAGCTGTTTTTT.

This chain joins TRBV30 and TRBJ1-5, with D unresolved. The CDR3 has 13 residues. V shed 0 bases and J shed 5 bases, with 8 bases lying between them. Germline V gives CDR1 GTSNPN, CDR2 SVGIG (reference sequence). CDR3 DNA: TGTGCCTGGAGTGTAGCCAGCGATCAGCCCCAGCATTTT. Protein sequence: CAWSVASDQPQHF.

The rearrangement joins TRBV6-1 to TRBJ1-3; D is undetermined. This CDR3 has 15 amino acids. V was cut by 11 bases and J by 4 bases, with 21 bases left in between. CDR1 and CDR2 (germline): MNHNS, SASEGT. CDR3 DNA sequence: TGTGCCGCCCGACGGCAGCCTTCGCTGGGAAACACCATATATTTT. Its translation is CAARRQPSLGNTIYF.

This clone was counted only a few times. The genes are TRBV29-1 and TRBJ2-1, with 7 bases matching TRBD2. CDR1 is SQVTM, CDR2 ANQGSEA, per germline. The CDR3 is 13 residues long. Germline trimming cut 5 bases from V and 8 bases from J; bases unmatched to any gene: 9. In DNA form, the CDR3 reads TGCAGCGTTTTAGGAGGTGGGGGGGATGAGCAGTTCTTC. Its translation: CSVLGGGGDEQFF.

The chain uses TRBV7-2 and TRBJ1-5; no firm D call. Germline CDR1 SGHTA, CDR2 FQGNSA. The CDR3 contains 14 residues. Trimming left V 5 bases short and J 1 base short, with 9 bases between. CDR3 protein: CASSPGRSNQPQHF. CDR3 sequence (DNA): TGTGCCAGCAGCCCGGGTCGGAGCAATCAGCCCCAGCATTTT.

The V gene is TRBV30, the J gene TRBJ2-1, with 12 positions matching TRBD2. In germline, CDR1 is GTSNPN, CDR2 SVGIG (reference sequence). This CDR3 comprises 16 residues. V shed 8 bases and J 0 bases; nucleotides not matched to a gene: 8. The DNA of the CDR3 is TGTGCCCAGTCTAGCGGGAGGGCAAGCTCCTACAATGAGCAGTTCTTC. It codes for CAQSSGRASSYNEQFF.

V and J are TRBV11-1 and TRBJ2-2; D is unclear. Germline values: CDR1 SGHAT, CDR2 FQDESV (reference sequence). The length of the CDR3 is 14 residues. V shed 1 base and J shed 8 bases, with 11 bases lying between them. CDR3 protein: CASSLVHSGGELFF. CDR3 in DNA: TGTGCCAGCAGCTTAGTTCACTCCGGTGGGGAGCTGTTTTTT.

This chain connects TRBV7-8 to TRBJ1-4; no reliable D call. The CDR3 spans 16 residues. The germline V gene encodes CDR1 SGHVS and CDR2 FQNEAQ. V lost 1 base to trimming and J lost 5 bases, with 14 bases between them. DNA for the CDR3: TGTGCCAGCAGCTTAGTATCTTTTGGCGGGAATGAAAAACTGTTTTTT. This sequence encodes CASSLVSFGGNEKLFF. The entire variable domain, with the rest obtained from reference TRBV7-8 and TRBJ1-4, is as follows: GAGVSQSPRYKVAKRGQDVALRCDPISGHVSLFWYQQALGQGPEFLTYFQNEAQLDKSGLPSDRFFAERPEGSVSTLKIQRTQQEDSAVYLCASSLVSFGGNEKLFFGSGTQLSVL.

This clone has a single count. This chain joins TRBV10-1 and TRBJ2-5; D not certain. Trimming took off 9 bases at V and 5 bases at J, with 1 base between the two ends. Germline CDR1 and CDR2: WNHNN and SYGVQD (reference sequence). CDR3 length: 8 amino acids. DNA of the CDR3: TGCGCCAGGGAGACCCAGTACTTC. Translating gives CARETQYF.

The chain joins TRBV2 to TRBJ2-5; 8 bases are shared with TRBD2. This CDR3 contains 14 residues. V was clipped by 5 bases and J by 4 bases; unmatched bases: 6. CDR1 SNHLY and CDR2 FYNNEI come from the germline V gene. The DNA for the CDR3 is TGTGCCAGCAGTCCCGGGGGGGGCGCAGAGACCCAGTACTTC. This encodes CASSPGGGAETQYF.

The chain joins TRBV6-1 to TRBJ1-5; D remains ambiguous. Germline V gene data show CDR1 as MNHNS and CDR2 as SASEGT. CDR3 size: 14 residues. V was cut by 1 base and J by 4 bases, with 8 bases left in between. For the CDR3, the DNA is TGTGCCAGCAGTGAAGTGTCAAGAAATCAGCCCCAGCATTTT. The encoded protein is CASSEVSRNQPQHF.

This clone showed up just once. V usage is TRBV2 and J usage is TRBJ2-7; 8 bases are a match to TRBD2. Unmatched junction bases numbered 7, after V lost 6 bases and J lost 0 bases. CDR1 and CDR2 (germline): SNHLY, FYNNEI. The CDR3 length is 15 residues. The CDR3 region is CASSPSREVSYEQYF. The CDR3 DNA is TGTGCCAGCAGCCCCTCGCGGGAGGTCTCCTACGAGCAGTACTTC.

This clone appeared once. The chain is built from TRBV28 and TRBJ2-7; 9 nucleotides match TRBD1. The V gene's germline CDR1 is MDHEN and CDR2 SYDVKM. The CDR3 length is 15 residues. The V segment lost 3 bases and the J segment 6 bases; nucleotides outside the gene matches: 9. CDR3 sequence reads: CASSLSGTGSGEQYF. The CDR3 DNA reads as TGTGCCAGCAGTTTGTCCGGGACAGGGTCAGGCGAGCAGTACTTC.

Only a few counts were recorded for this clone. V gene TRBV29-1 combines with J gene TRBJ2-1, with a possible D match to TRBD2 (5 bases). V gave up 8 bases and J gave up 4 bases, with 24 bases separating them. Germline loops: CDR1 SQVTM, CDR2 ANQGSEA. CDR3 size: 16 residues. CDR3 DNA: TGCAGCCCCCCGGACGCGAGGGATTGGGATTACAATGAGCAGTTCTTC. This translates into CSPPDARDWDYNEQFF.

CDR3 region: CASRQPGGRTDTQYF. The CDR3 DNA is TGCGCCAGCAGGCAGCCAGGGGGAAGGACAGATACGCAGTATTTT. This rearrangement joins TRBV5-1 to TRBJ2-3; 7 bases match TRBD1. Germline V CDR1 and CDR2: SGHRS, YFSETQ. The V and J ends lost 5 bases and 3 bases, in that order; junction bases with no gene match: 9. The CDR3 is 15 residues long.

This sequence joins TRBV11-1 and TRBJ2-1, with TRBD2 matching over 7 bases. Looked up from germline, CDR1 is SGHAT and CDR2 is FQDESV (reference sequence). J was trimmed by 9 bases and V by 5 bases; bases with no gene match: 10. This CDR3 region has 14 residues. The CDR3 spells CASSPGLDAREQFF. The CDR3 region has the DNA TGTGCCAGCAGCCCCGGACTAGACGCGCGTGAGCAGTTCTTC. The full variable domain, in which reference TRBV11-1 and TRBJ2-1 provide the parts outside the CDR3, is EAEVAQSPRYKITEKSQAVAFWCDPISGHATLYWYRQILGQGPELLVQFQDESVVDDSQLPKDRFSAERLKGVDSTLKIQPAELGDSAMYLCASSPGLDAREQFFGPGTRLTVL.

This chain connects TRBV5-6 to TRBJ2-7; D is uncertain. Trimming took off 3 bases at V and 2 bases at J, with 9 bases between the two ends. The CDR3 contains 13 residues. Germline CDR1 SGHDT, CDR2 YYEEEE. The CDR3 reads CASSSVAAYEQYF. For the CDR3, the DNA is TGTGCCAGCAGCTCCGTAGCAGCCTACGAGCAGTACTTC.

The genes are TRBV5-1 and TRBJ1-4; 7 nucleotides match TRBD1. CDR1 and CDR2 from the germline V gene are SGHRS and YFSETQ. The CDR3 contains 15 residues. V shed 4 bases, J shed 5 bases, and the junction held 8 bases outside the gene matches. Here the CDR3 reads CASSIEGADNEKLFF. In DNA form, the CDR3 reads TGCGCCAGCAGCATTGAGGGGGCGGACAATGAAAAACTGTTTTTT.

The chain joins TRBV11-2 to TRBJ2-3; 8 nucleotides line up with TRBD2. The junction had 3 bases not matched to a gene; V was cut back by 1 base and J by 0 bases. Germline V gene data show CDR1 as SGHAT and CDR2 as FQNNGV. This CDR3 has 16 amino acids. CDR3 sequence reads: CASSLGSGASTDTQYF. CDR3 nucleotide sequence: TGTGCCAGCAGCTTAGGTAGCGGGGCTAGCACAGATACGCAGTATTTT.

CDR3 protein: CASSLAGASTDTQYF. The CDR3 bases are TGTGCCAGCAGCTTAGCGGGGGCTAGCACAGATACGCAGTATTTT. V usage is TRBV5-4 and J usage is TRBJ2-3, with TRBD2 identical over 8 bases. Germline CDR1 and CDR2: SGHNT and YYREEE (reference sequence). The junction had 2 bases not matched to a gene; V was cut back by 2 bases and J by 0 bases. The CDR3 loop spans 15 amino acids.

In nucleotides, the CDR3 is TGTGCAAGTCGCTTAACAGCGGATGGGGAAAAACTGTTTTTT. This translates into CASRLTADGEKLFF. The chain couples TRBV12-2 to TRBJ1-4. TRBV12-2 is given as a pseudogene. The CDR3 runs to 14 residues.

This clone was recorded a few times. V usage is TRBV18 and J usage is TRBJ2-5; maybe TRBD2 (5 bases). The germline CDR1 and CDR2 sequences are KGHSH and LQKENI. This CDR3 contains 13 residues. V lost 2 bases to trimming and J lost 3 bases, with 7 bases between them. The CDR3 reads CASSPYGKETQYF. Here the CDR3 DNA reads TGTGCCAGCTCACCATACGGGAAAGAGACCCAGTACTTC.

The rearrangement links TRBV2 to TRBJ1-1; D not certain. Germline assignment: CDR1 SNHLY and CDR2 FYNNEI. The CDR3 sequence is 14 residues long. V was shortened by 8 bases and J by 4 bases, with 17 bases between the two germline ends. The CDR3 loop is CASRDGSAGTEAFF. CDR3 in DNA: TGTGCCAGCCGGGATGGTTCGGCAGGCACTGAAGCTTTCTTT.

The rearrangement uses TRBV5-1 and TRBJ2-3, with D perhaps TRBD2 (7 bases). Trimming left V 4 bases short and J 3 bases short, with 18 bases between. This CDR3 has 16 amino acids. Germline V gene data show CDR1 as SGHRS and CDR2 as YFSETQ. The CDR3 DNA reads TGCGCCAGCAGCCTCGCGGGGGCCGATCGAACAGATACGCAGTATTTT. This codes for CASSLAGADRTDTQYF.